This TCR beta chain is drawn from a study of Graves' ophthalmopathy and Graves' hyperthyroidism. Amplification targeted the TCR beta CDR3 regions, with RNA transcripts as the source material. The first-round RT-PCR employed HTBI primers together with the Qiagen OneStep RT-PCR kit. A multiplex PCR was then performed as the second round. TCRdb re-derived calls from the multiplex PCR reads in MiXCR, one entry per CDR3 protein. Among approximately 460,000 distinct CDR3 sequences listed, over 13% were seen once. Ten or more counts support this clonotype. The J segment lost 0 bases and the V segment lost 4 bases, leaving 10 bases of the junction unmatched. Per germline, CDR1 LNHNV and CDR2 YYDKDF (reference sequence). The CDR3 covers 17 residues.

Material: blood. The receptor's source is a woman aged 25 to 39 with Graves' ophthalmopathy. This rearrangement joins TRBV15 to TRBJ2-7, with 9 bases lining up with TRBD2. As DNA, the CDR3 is TGTGCCACCAGCACGTCCCCCTATAGCGGGAGCTCCTACGAGCAGTACTTC. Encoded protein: CATSTSPYSGSSYEQYF.